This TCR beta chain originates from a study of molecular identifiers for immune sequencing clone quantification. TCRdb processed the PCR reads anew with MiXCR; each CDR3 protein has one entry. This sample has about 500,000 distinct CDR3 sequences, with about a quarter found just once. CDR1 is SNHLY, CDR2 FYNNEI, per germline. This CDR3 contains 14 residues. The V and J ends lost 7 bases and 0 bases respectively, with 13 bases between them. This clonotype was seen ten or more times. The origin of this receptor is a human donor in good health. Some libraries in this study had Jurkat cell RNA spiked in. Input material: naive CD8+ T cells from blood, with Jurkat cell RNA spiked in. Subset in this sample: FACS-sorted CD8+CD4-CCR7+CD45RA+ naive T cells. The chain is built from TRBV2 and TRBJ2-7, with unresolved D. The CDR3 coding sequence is TGTGCCAGCACTCCGACGGACCGCTCCTACGAGCAGTACTTC. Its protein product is CASTPTDRSYEQYF.